The 8 T cell receptor beta chains listed next were all sequenced from one sample in a study of CD8 T cells in Susac syndrome. Reverse transcription of about 0.45 to 1 ug RNA was performed with random hexamers. TCRdb itself ran the immunoSEQ multiplex PCR reads through MiXCR, one entry per CDR3 protein. The sample consists of 250,000 to 300,000 distinct CDR3 sequences, more than 75% of them appearing once. Sequencing was performed on CD8+ T cells from PBMCs. These receptors all stem from a human donor with multiple sclerosis.

This clonotype was seen a few times. The J gene is TRBJ2-1, the V gene TRBV7-6; D gene unclear. CDR1 and CDR2 from the germline V gene are SGHVS and FNYEAQ. Trimming cost V 2 bases and J 5 bases, with 7 bases left between them. The CDR3 runs 13 residues. The CDR3 is CASSLSRNNEQFF. Written as DNA, the CDR3 is TGTGCCAGCAGCTTATCCCGAAACAATGAGCAGTTCTTC.

The genes are TRBV28 and TRBJ1-5; possible D gene TRBD1, 6 bases. V was cut by 5 bases and J by 2 bases, with 10 bases left in between. Germline values: CDR1 MDHEN, CDR2 SYDVKM. The CDR3 is 14 residues long. The CDR3 protein is CASSARTGNQPQHF. The CDR3 DNA reads as TGTGCCAGCAGTGCCCGGACAGGCAATCAGCCCCAGCATTTT. The full variable domain, completed using reference TRBV28 and TRBJ1-5, is DVKVTQSSRYLVKRTGEKVFLECVQDMDHENMFWYRQDPGLGLRLIYFSYDVKMKEKGDIPEGYSVSREKKERFSLILESASTNQTSMYLCASSARTGNQPQHFGDGTRLSIL.

V usage is TRBV7-9 and J usage is TRBJ1-2, with 9 bases aligning to TRBD1. V shed 6 bases and J 4 bases; nucleotides not matched to a gene: 9. Per the germline V gene, CDR1 is SEHNR and CDR2 is FQNEAQ (reference sequence). The CDR3 has 15 amino acids. CDR3 nucleotides: TGTGCCAGCAGGGGCGGGGACAGGGATTTCTATGGCTACACCTTC. The encoded protein is CASRGGDRDFYGYTF.

The chain is built from TRBV18 and TRBJ2-1, with no clear D. The CDR3 length is 13 residues. V dropped 10 bases and J dropped 2 bases, with 12 bases sitting between them. Germline assignment: CDR1 KGHSH and CDR2 LQKENI. For the CDR3, the DNA is TGTGCCACCTTCTTAGTGCCCTACAATGAGCAGTTCTTC. Translation: CATFLVPYNEQFF. The full variable domain, completed using reference TRBV18 and TRBJ2-1, is NAGVMQNPRHLVRRRGQEARLRCSPMKGHSHVYWYRQLPEEGLKFMVYLQKENIIDESGMPKERFSAEFPKEGPSILRIQQVVRGDSAAYFCATFLVPYNEQFFGPGTRLTVL.

The CDR3, as DNA: TGTGCCAGCAGCAAGACAGGGCGGAACACTGAAGCTTTCTTT. It translates to CASSKTGRNTEAFF. This chain connects TRBV21-1 to TRBJ1-1; TRBD1 reflects the table's D call only, with no check against the DNA. TRBV21-1 represents a pseudogene. CDR3 length: 14 residues.

The genes are TRBV27 and TRBJ2-1, with 11 bases aligning to TRBD2. J gave up 4 bases and V 6 bases, and 8 bases lay outside the gene matches. Germline CDR1 reads MNHEY; CDR2 reads SMNVEV (reference sequence). This CDR3 spans 16 amino acids. In nucleotides, the CDR3 is TGTGCCAGCAGCTTCTGGACTAGCGGGTCTTACAATGAGCAGTTCTTC. It is translated as CASSFWTSGSYNEQFF.

The table lists this clonotype with a count of one. The V call is TRBV20-1, the J call TRBJ2-7; TRBD2 matches at 7 bases. The CDR3 contains 14 residues. From germline, CDR1 is DFQATT and CDR2 SNEGSKA (reference sequence). With 5 bases clipped from V and 0 bases from J, the junction kept 7 bases outside the gene matches. CDR3: CSASRDYSSYEQYF. The CDR3 region has the DNA TGCAGTGCTTCCCGGGACTATTCCTCCTACGAGCAGTACTTC.

The chain is built from TRBV28 and TRBJ2-1; 7 bases map to TRBD2. V shed 3 bases and J 7 bases; nucleotides not matched to a gene: 6. Germline loops: CDR1 MDHEN, CDR2 SYDVKM. The CDR3 contains 14 residues. CDR3 region: CASSLGGSLNEQFF. CDR3 nucleotides: TGTGCCAGCAGTTTGGGCGGGAGCTTAAATGAGCAGTTCTTC.